Listed below are T cell receptor beta chains from one sample, sequenced in a study of blood T cells in healthy people across ages. One entry per CDR3 protein, called by TCRdb with MiXCR from the 5' RACE reads. The sample holds more than 900,000 distinct CDR3 sequences; around 27% are singletons and the top ten take approximately 0.79%. These data were likewise used in another study, on T cells of mothers and their children.

The sequenced material came from blood. These TCRs come from a girl under 10 years old in good health. Each CDR3 is given with its conserved first and last residue. D genes are given only for firm matches. A clone size is listed for some rows: how often the clone was seen (once, few, many), or a class if it is expanded.

size	V	length	J	D	CDR3	DNA
-	TRBV24-1	15	TRBJ2-5	TRBD1	CATSDLRTGQETQYF	TGTGCCACCAGTGATTTGAGGACAGGGCAAGAGACCCAGTACTTC
-	TRBV9	17	TRBJ2-2	TRBD2	CASSAQGRTSGAGELFF	TGTGCCAGCAGCGCTCAAGGGAGGACTAGCGGGGCCGGGGAGCTGTTTTTT
-	TRBV12-3/TRBV12-4	15	TRBJ2-3	TRBD1	CASSSRDRVPDTQYF	TGTGCCAGCAGTTCCCGGGACAGGGTCCCAGATACGCAGTATTTT
-	TRBV7-2	17	TRBJ1-2	TRBD1	CASSRTGGESKGPGYTF	TGTGCCAGCAGCCGGACAGGGGGCGAATCTAAGGGTCCTGGCTACACCTTC
few	TRBV9	15	TRBJ2-5	-	CASSPRPFGQETQYF	TGTGCCAGCAGCCCGCGACCGTTTGGCCAAGAGACCCAGTACTTC
once	TRBV6-2/TRBV6-3	13	TRBJ2-1	-	CASSTFFSDEQFF	TGTGCCAGCAGTACCTTCTTTAGCGATGAGCAGTTCTTC
-	TRBV29-1	12	TRBJ2-7	-	CSVGRGNYEQYF	TGCAGCGTTGGCAGGGGTAACTACGAGCAGTACTTC
-	TRBV7-8	17	TRBJ2-2	TRBD1	CASSLPLDRGNTGELFF	TGTGCCAGCAGCTTACCACTTGACAGGGGGAACACCGGGGAGCTGTTTTTT
-	TRBV29-1	13	TRBJ1-2	-	CSVEDRYDYGYTF	TGCAGCGTTGAAGATCGGTACGACTATGGCTACACCTTC
-	TRBV12-3/TRBV12-4	14	TRBJ2-3	TRBD1	CASRRGGHTDTQYF	TGTGCCAGCAGGCGAGGGGGCCACACAGATACGCAGTATTTT